Below are 12 T cell receptor beta chains sequenced from a single sample in a study of blood T cells in healthy people across ages. The authors ran a second PCR of 7 to 11 cycles using a sample-barcoded 5' primer and a J-beta primer mix. TCRdb reprocessed the 5' RACE reads via MiXCR and lists one record per CDR3 protein. Here the sample spans 1,500,000 or so distinct CDR3 sequences, around 59% being singletons. The material sequenced was blood. The receptor source for this set is a man aged 18 to 29 in good health.

This sequence joins TRBV2 and TRBJ2-3, with D possibly being TRBD2 (5 bases). V lost 3 bases, J lost 2 bases, and 9 bases lay in between. This CDR3 is built from 14 residues. Germline V lookup: CDR1 SNHLY, CDR2 FYNNEI. CDR3 bases: TGTGCCAGCAGTGACAGGAGGTTCACAGATACGCAGTATTTT. It encodes CASSDRRFTDTQYF.

The chain links TRBV20-1 to TRBJ1-4; possibly TRBD1 for D (6 bases). Per the germline V gene, CDR1 is DFQATT and CDR2 is SNEGSKA (reference sequence). The V end was cut by 3 bases, the J end by 0 bases, with 11 bases between. The length of the CDR3 is 15 residues. CDR3: CSASQGSATNEKLFF. The CDR3 nucleotides read TGCAGTGCTAGTCAGGGGTCGGCAACTAATGAAAAACTGTTTTTT.

The J gene is TRBJ2-1, the V gene TRBV9; D might be TRBD2 (6 bases). The length of the CDR3 is 12 residues. The V and J ends lost 8 bases and 9 bases respectively, with 15 bases between them. Germline values: CDR1 SGDLS, CDR2 YYNGEE. The CDR3 bases are TGTGCCAGTGCGGGAAGGTCCCCTGAGCAGTTCTTC. It specifies CASAGRSPEQFF.

This CDR3 is CASSPRFGTERGEQYF. The CDR3 DNA follows: TGTGCCAGCAGCCCACGGTTCGGGACCGAGCGCGGAGAGCAGTACTTC. The rearrangement uses TRBV7-9 and TRBJ2-7; the D call may be TRBD1 or TRBD2 (5 bases each). V lost 5 bases, J lost 7 bases, and 24 bases lay in between. The CDR3 has 16 amino acids. Germline CDR1 and CDR2: SEHNR and FQNEAQ (reference sequence). Looking up the rest from reference TRBV7-9 and TRBJ2-7 gives the full variable domain: DTGVSQNPRHKITKRGQNVTFRCDPISEHNRLYWYRQTLGQGPEFLTYFQNEAQLEKSRLLSDRFSAERPKGSFSTLEIQRTEQGDSAMYLCASSPRFGTERGEQYFGPGTRLTVT.

V and J are TRBV12-3 or TRBV12-4 and TRBJ1-4; D not certain. CDR3 length equals 13 residues. Trimming stripped 7 bases from V and 4 bases from J, with 10 bases between. This chain's CDR3 is CASMGQINEKLFF. In DNA, the CDR3 is TGTGCCAGCATGGGCCAGATTAATGAAAAACTGTTTTTT.

The chain joins TRBV6-2 or TRBV6-3 to TRBJ2-1, with 8 bases lining up with TRBD2. The CDR3 is 15 residues long. Per germline, CDR1 MNHEY and CDR2 SVGEGT. With 7 bases clipped from V and 6 bases from J, the junction kept 11 bases outside the gene matches. CDR3 bases: TGTGCCAGCACCCCTCTGCTAGCGGGCCCCAATGAGCAGTTCTTC. It is translated as CASTPLLAGPNEQFF.

V is TRBV4-1 and J is TRBJ2-3, with 9 positions matching TRBD2. This CDR3 has 17 amino acids. The ends lost 0 bases at V and 3 bases at J; junction bases unmatched: 7. Germline V lookup: CDR1 MGHRA, CDR2 YSYEKL. The chain's CDR3 is CASSQDPAGGWTDTQYF. The CDR3, as DNA: TGCGCCAGCAGCCAAGATCCAGCGGGGGGCTGGACAGATACGCAGTATTTT.

The sample holds a few counts of this clonotype. V is TRBV20-1 and J is TRBJ2-7, with D tentatively TRBD2 (6 bases). The CDR3 contains 14 residues. The germline gives CDR1 DFQATT, CDR2 SNEGSKA (reference sequence). The V end lost 0 bases, the J end lost 0 bases, and 9 bases lay between the germline ends. CDR3 loop: CSARERESSYEQYF. The CDR3 coding sequence is TGCAGTGCTAGAGAACGGGAGAGCTCCTACGAGCAGTACTTC.

The chain uses TRBV5-5 and TRBJ2-7; D assignment may be TRBD1 or TRBD2 (5 bases each). CDR1 is SGHKS, CDR2 YYEKEE, per germline (reference sequence). This CDR3 contains 14 residues. V was shortened by 0 bases and J by 3 bases, with 10 bases between the two germline ends. The CDR3 region is CASSLEGGGYEQYF. CDR3 coding DNA: TGTGCCAGCAGCTTGGAAGGTGGGGGCTACGAGCAGTACTTC.

The chain uses TRBV7-9 and TRBJ1-1, with 7 nucleotides matching TRBD1. Germline V gene data show CDR1 as SEHNR and CDR2 as FQNEAQ (reference sequence). J was trimmed by 1 base and V by 2 bases; bases with no gene match: 16. The CDR3 is made up of 19 amino acids. CDR3 in DNA: TGTGCCAGCAGCTTATTACGTTTGAGAGTAGGGGGCACGAACACTGAAGCTTTCTTT. It specifies CASSLLRLRVGGTNTEAFF.

This clonotype occurred a few times. This chain links TRBV24-1 with TRBJ2-1; D gene ambiguous. This CDR3 is 15 amino acids long. Per germline, CDR1 KGHDR and CDR2 SFDVKD. Deletions cut 5 bases from V and 4 bases from J, with 14 bases between. CDR3 bases: TGTGCCACCAGTGGCAAGGTTAAGGGATACAATGAGCAGTTCTTC. Protein product: CATSGKVKGYNEQFF.

CDR3 sequence (DNA): TGTGCCACCAGAGACGGCAGGGACACAGATACGCAGTATTTT. Translating it yields CATRDGRDTDTQYF. This sequence joins TRBV2 and TRBJ2-3, with D possibly TRBD1 on 5 matching bases. Trimming removed 10 bases from V and 2 bases from J, with 16 bases in between. The CDR3 has 14 amino acids. Germline V gene lookup returns CDR1 SNHLY and CDR2 FYNNEI.